This entry lists 31 T cell receptor beta chains sequenced from one sample in a study of cytomegalovirus exposure and HLA in healthy donors. Produced via immunoSEQ multiplex PCR; TCRdb's table is partial and in-frame only. In the table there are roughly 77,000 clones, 85% to 95% of which are singletons. Sequences were obtained from PBMCs. These receptors all stem from a woman in her late teens or twenties in good health and CMV-seronegative.

Here the CDR3 reads CATGLWLAGGTDTQYF. CDR3 DNA: TGTGCCACGGGTTTGTGGCTAGCGGGAGGCACAGATACGCAGTATTTT. The genes are TRBV19 and TRBJ2-3; TRBD2 agrees at 10 bases. With 10 bases clipped from V and 1 base from J, the junction kept 11 bases outside the gene matches. The CDR3 runs to 16 residues. Per germline, CDR1 LNHDA and CDR2 SQIVND (reference sequence).

J is TRBJ1-2 and V is TRBV7-2; 9 bases align to TRBD1. The germline CDR1 and CDR2 sequences are SGHTA and FQGNSA. V lost 1 base, J lost 6 bases, and 9 bases stayed unmatched. CDR3 size: 16 residues. The CDR3 reads CASSLGGPGQGNGYTF. The DNA of the CDR3 is TGTGCCAGCAGCTTAGGGGGACCGGGACAGGGAAATGGCTACACCTTC.

The genes are TRBV2 and TRBJ2-1; the match to TRBD2 covers 7 bases. Trimming removed 5 bases from V and 8 bases from J; junction bases left unmatched: 6. The CDR3 spans 13 residues. Germline V gene lookup returns CDR1 SNHLY and CDR2 FYNNEI. The CDR3 DNA is TGTGCCAGCAGTAGGACTAGGTCCGATGAGCAGTTCTTC. Encoded protein: CASSRTRSDEQFF.

The rearrangement links TRBV2 to TRBJ2-7, with D maybe TRBD2 (7 bases). V was shortened by 11 bases and J by 2 bases, with 13 bases between the two germline ends. The length of the CDR3 is 12 residues. CDR1 and CDR2 from the germline V gene are SNHLY and FYNNEI. The CDR3 DNA is TGTGCCGGGGGGGGACACCCCTACGAGCAGTACTTC. It is translated as CAGGGHPYEQYF.

This chain joins TRBV5-8 and TRBJ2-6; 9 bases match TRBD1. The length of the CDR3 is 20 residues. After removal of 0 bases from V and 0 bases from J, the junction contained 10 bases not matched to a gene. The germline V gene has CDR1 SGHTS and CDR2 YDEGEE. The CDR3 DNA reads TGTGCCAGCAGCTTGGAGAGTTGGGACAGGGTTCCCTCTGGGGCCAACGTCCTGACTTTC. It encodes CASSLESWDRVPSGANVLTF.

This clone was seen a single time. The chain recombines TRBV5-1 with TRBJ2-1; 9 nucleotides line up with TRBD2. The CDR3 runs 14 residues. The V segment lost 4 bases and the J segment 6 bases; nucleotides outside the gene matches: 5. Germline V lookup: CDR1 SGHRS, CDR2 YFSETQ. Written as DNA, the CDR3 is TGCGCCAGCAGCCGAGGACTAGCGTCCAATGAGCAGTTCTTC. Translation gives CASSRGLASNEQFF.

The chain couples TRBV28 to TRBJ2-7; D is perhaps TRBD2 (6 bases). V lost 5 bases to trimming and J lost 5 bases, with 19 bases between them. CDR1 is MDHEN, CDR2 SYDVKM, per germline. The CDR3 extends over 15 amino acids. The DNA for the CDR3 is TGTGCCAGCAGTCCCCGGCGTGGGAGGAACCACGAGCAGTACTTC. Its translation is CASSPRRGRNHEQYF.

The chain combines TRBV6-1 with TRBJ2-7, with D perhaps TRBD1 (6 bases). Trimming left V 7 bases short and J 2 bases short, with 18 bases between. Germline-derived CDR1 and CDR2 are MNHNS and SASEGT. The length of the CDR3 is 15 residues. The DNA for the CDR3 is TGTGCCAGCAAGTATGGGACACACGTGACCTACGAGCAGTACTTC. Protein sequence: CASKYGTHVTYEQYF.

The chain links TRBV5-6 to TRBJ2-1, with 9 bases lining up with TRBD2. The junction had 9 bases not matched to a gene; V was cut back by 0 bases and J by 8 bases. The CDR3 covers 16 residues. The germline V gene encodes CDR1 SGHDT and CDR2 YYEEEE. The CDR3 coding sequence is TGTGCCAGCAGCTTGGCCGAGCGGGGGGCGGGGGATGAGCAGTTCTTC. Residues: CASSLAERGAGDEQFF.

The V call is TRBV29-1, the J call TRBJ1-3; 8 bases map to TRBD1. V shed 7 bases and J 4 bases; nucleotides not matched to a gene: 9. The CDR3 length is 14 residues. Germline loops: CDR1 SQVTM, CDR2 ANQGSEA. The CDR3 loop is CSAALTGVGNTIYF. In DNA, the CDR3 is TGCAGCGCTGCTCTGACAGGGGTAGGAAACACCATATATTTT.

This chain uses TRBV5-1 with TRBJ1-1; no definite D call. CDR1 is SGHRS and CDR2 is YFSETQ in the germline V gene. The CDR3 sequence is 14 residues long. V lost 0 bases and J 5 bases, leaving 11 bases between the germline ends. DNA for the CDR3: TGCGCCAGCAGCTTGGGAGGGCCCGGTACTGAAGCTTTCTTT. This gives the protein CASSLGGPGTEAFF.

The genes are TRBV7-2 and TRBJ1-2; D is unclear. Between the trimmed V and J ends, which lost 2 bases and 2 bases, there was a span of 12 bases. The CDR3 is 15 residues long. From germline, CDR1 is SGHTA and CDR2 FQGNSA. CDR3 loop: CASSLSPGLNYGYTF. The DNA for the CDR3 is TGTGCCAGCAGCTTAAGCCCGGGTTTAAACTATGGCTACACCTTC.

This chain uses TRBV18 with TRBJ2-7; D is unclear. The germline CDR1 and CDR2 sequences are KGHSH and LQKENI. This CDR3 comprises 12 residues. The ends were cut back, 6 bases at V and 3 bases at J, with 9 bases in the middle. CDR3 amino acids: CASSPEHYEQYF. In nucleotides, the CDR3 is TGTGCCAGCTCCCCGGAGCACTACGAGCAGTACTTC. The variable domain in full, with the rest retrieved from reference TRBV18 and TRBJ2-7, is NAGVMQNPRHLVRRRGQEARLRCSPMKGHSHVYWYRQLPEEGLKFMVYLQKENIIDESGMPKERFSAEFPKEGPSILRIQQVVRGDSAAYFCASSPEHYEQYFGPGTRLTVT.

The chain couples TRBV9 to TRBJ2-7, with TRBD2 matching over 7 bases. The CDR3 contains 14 residues. In germline, CDR1 is SGDLS, CDR2 YYNGEE. V was clipped by 2 bases and J by 5 bases; unmatched bases: 7. This chain's CDR3 is CASSVSGVRDEQYF. CDR3 nucleotide sequence: TGTGCCAGCAGCGTCAGCGGGGTTCGGGACGAGCAGTACTTC.

The chain recombines TRBV6-6 with TRBJ2-1; D uncertain. Germline CDR1 is MNHNY and CDR2 is SVGAGI (reference sequence). Trimming stripped 6 bases from V and 10 bases from J, with 10 bases between. The CDR3 is 11 amino acids. The CDR3 region has the DNA TGTGCCAGCAGCTTCGCCGGGGAGCAGTTCTTC. Translating it yields CASSFAGEQFF.

The DNA of the CDR3 is TGTGCCACCAGCAGACAAGCGGGATTAGCCAAAAACATTCAGTACTTC. Residues: CATSRQAGLAKNIQYF. The genes are TRBV15 and TRBJ2-4, with 7 bases fitting TRBD2. CDR3 length: 16 amino acids. Germline V CDR1 and CDR2: LNHNV, YYDKDF (reference sequence). With V trimmed by 2 bases and J by 0 bases, 4 bases remained unmatched.

The chain links TRBV10-3 to TRBJ1-1; the match to TRBD1 covers 7 bases. Trimming removed 7 bases from V and 3 bases from J; junction bases left unmatched: 8. The CDR3 has 14 residues. The V gene's germline CDR1 is ENHRY and CDR2 SYGVKD. The chain's CDR3 is CAINRGGLDTEAFF. The CDR3 DNA sequence: TGTGCCATCAACAGGGGAGGTTTGGACACTGAAGCTTTCTTT.

The J gene is TRBJ1-1, the V gene TRBV7-9; no clear D gene. Germline CDR1 and CDR2: SEHNR and FQNEAQ (reference sequence). V gave up 3 bases and J gave up 3 bases, with 11 bases separating them. CDR3 length: 14 residues. CDR3 sequence reads: CASSFHASHTEAFF. CDR3 coding DNA: TGTGCCAGCAGCTTCCATGCTAGTCACACTGAAGCTTTCTTT.

The V and J genes are TRBV19 and TRBJ2-3, with TRBD2 matching over 13 bases. The CDR3 is 17 amino acids. Germline V gene data show CDR1 as LNHDA and CDR2 as SQIVND (reference sequence). The V segment lost 3 bases and the J segment 3 bases; nucleotides outside the gene matches: 6. CDR3 bases: TGTGCCAGTAGTATGGTGGAGACTAGCGGGGGGACAGATACGCAGTATTTT. The encoded protein is CASSMVETSGGTDTQYF. The entire variable domain, with the rest obtained from reference TRBV19 and TRBJ2-3, is as follows: DGGITQSPKYLFRKEGQNVTLSCEQNLNHDAMYWYRQDPGQGLRLIYYSQIVNDFQKGDIAEGYSVSREKKESFPLTVTSAQKNPTAFYLCASSMVETSGGTDTQYFGPGTRLTVL.

The rearrangement joins TRBV30 to TRBJ2-2; 7 bases match TRBD1. The CDR3 extends over 14 amino acids. Unmatched junction bases numbered 8, after V lost 5 bases and J lost 5 bases. CDR1 and CDR2 from the germline V gene are GTSNPN and SVGIG (reference sequence). Here the CDR3 reads CAWHKGARTGELFF. The DNA for the CDR3 is TGTGCCTGGCATAAGGGGGCGCGGACCGGGGAGCTGTTTTTT.

This chain links TRBV18 with TRBJ2-1, with D uncertain. Germline CDR1 reads KGHSH; CDR2 reads LQKENI. The CDR3 covers 17 residues. The V gene lost 3 bases and the J gene lost 0 bases, with 15 bases spanning the gap. The CDR3: CASSPPNLLTSYNEQFF. The CDR3 bases are TGTGCCAGCTCACCTCCTAACCTACTTACCTCCTACAATGAGCAGTTCTTC. The complete variable domain, with remaining parts taken from reference TRBV18 and TRBJ2-1, reads NAGVMQNPRHLVRRRGQEARLRCSPMKGHSHVYWYRQLPEEGLKFMVYLQKENIIDESGMPKERFSAEFPKEGPSILRIQQVVRGDSAAYFCASSPPNLLTSYNEQFFGPGTRLTVL.

The chain employs TRBV6-6 and TRBJ2-7; D perhaps matches TRBD1 (5 bases). Germline V CDR1 and CDR2: MNHNY, SVGAGI (reference sequence). CDR3 length: 13 residues. Trimming left V 0 bases short and J 7 bases short, with 10 bases between. CDR3 sequence: CASSYSGRDEQYF. CDR3 in DNA: TGTGCCAGCAGTTACTCGGGCAGGGATGAGCAGTACTTC.

The J gene is TRBJ2-7, the V gene TRBV28; 12 bases are a match to TRBD2. Losses at the gene ends were 5 bases for V and 4 bases for J; bases not matched to a gene: 3. CDR3 length equals 14 residues. Germline V CDR1 and CDR2: MDHEN, SYDVKM. The CDR3: CASSTSGRFYEQYF. The CDR3, as DNA: TGTGCCAGCAGTACTAGCGGGAGGTTTTACGAGCAGTACTTC. The full variable domain, with the rest looked up from reference TRBV28 and TRBJ2-7, is DVKVTQSSRYLVKRTGEKVFLECVQDMDHENMFWYRQDPGLGLRLIYFSYDVKMKEKGDIPEGYSVSREKKERFSLILESASTNQTSMYLCASSTSGRFYEQYFGPGTRLTVT.

CDR3 amino acids: CASSSRGGYGYTF. The DNA for the CDR3 is TGTGCCAGCAGCTCTAGAGGAGGCTATGGCTACACCTTC. The chain recombines TRBV7-6 with TRBJ1-2; no clear D gene. V lost 4 bases, J lost 4 bases, and 10 bases lay in between. Germline-derived CDR1 and CDR2 are SGHVS and FNYEAQ. This CDR3 region has 13 residues.

The chain joins TRBV19 to TRBJ1-1, with TRBD1 identical over 8 bases. The CDR3 length is 18 residues. Germline values: CDR1 LNHDA, CDR2 SQIVND (reference sequence). J was trimmed by 0 bases and V by 5 bases; bases with no gene match: 14. Written as DNA, the CDR3 is TGTGCCAGTAGTTGGGGTGGGACAGGCAGTACCATGAACACTGAAGCTTTCTTT. This encodes CASSWGGTGSTMNTEAFF.

This CDR3 reads CATSLPGTTPSTEQYF. CDR3 DNA sequence: TGTGCCACCAGCCTACCAGGGACTACGCCTTCCACCGAGCAGTACTTC. This rearrangement joins TRBV15 to TRBJ2-7; the match to TRBD2 covers 7 bases. V lost 5 bases to trimming and J lost 6 bases; unmatched junction nucleotides: 16. Germline CDR1 LNHNV, CDR2 YYDKDF (reference sequence). The CDR3 spans 16 residues.

J is TRBJ2-3 and V is TRBV5-4; possible D gene TRBD2, 5 bases. CDR1 and CDR2 from the germline V gene are SGHNT and YYREEE (reference sequence). Trimming took off 0 bases at V and 4 bases at J, with 12 bases between the two ends. The CDR3 runs to 15 residues. CDR3 DNA sequence: TGTGCCAGCAGCTTGGGTTCCCTCGGGGCAGATACGCAGTATTTT. Protein: CASSLGSLGADTQYF.

Comments on this clone: This specimen includes other DNA sequences encoding the same CDR3. V usage is TRBV14 and J usage is TRBJ2-3; the D gene is possibly TRBD2 (6 bases). Germline lookup yields CDR1 SGHDN and CDR2 FVKESK. The CDR3 is 14 amino acids. V dropped 4 bases and J dropped 1 base, with 9 bases sitting between them. Here the CDR3 reads CASSRGGGTDTQYF. CDR3 sequence (DNA): TGTGCCAGCAGCCGAGGCGGGGGCACAGATACGCAGTATTTT.

The rearrangement uses TRBV27 and TRBJ2-5; 12 bases line up with TRBD1. The CDR3 consists of 15 residues. Germline lookup yields CDR1 MNHEY and CDR2 SMNVEV (reference sequence). J was trimmed by 5 bases and V by 10 bases; bases with no gene match: 11. The CDR3 sequence: CATQDGTGGWETQYF. CDR3 sequence (DNA): TGTGCCACCCAGGACGGGACAGGGGGCTGGGAGACCCAGTACTTC.

The V gene is TRBV6-5, the J gene TRBJ1-6; D ambiguous. CDR1 MNHEY and CDR2 SVGAGI come from the germline V gene. This CDR3 is 12 amino acids long. Between the trimmed V and J ends, which lost 8 bases and 7 bases, there was a span of 9 bases. The CDR3 protein is CASSPFNSPLHF. In DNA, the CDR3 is TGTGCCAGCTCCCCATTCAATTCACCCCTCCACTTT.

For the CDR3, the DNA is TGTGCCAGCAGCGTACAGGGGGATCAGCCCCAGCATTTT. This encodes CASSVQGDQPQHF. This chain uses TRBV7-2 with TRBJ1-5, with 8 nucleotides matching TRBD1. CDR1 and CDR2 (germline): SGHTA, FQGNSA. CDR3 length equals 13 residues. Losses at the gene ends were 5 bases for V and 5 bases for J; bases not matched to a gene: 2.